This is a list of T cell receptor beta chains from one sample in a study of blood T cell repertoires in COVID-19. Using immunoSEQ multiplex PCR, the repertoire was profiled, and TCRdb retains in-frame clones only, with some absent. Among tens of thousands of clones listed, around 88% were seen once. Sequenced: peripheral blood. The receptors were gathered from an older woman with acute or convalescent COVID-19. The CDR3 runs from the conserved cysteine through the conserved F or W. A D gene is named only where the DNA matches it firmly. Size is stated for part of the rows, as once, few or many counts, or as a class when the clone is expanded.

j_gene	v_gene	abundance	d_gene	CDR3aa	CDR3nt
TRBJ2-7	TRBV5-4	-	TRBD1	CASSLRDRANEQYF	TGTGCCAGCAGCTTGAGGGACAGGGCCAACGAGCAGTACTTC
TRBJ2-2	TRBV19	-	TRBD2	CASNTDLAGVLNTGELFF	TGTGCCAGTAATACCGATCTAGCGGGAGTACTGAACACCGGGGAGCTGTTTTTT
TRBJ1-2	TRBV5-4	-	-	CASSNRDKANYGYTF	TGTGCCAGCAGCAACCGGGACAAAGCTAACTATGGCTACACCTTC
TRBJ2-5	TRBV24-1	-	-	CATSDPGGPQETQYF	TGTGCCACCAGTGACCCCGGGGGTCCGCAAGAGACCCAGTACTTC
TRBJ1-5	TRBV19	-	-	CASSYLTAGRGNQPQHF	TGTGCCAGTTCTTACCTGACAGCAGGGAGGGGCAATCAGCCCCAGCATTTT
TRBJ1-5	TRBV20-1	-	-	CSASQKNQPQHF	TGCAGTGCTAGTCAGAAAAATCAGCCCCAGCATTTT
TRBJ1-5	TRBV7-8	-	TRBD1	CASSFTGGRNQPQHF	TGTGCCAGCAGCTTTACAGGGGGCAGGAATCAGCCCCAGCATTTT
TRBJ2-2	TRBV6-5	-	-	CASSYSILGSTGELFF	TGTGCCAGCAGTTACTCGATTCTAGGTAGCACCGGGGAGCTGTTTTTT
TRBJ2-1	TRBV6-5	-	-	CASRVGDEQFF	TGTGCCAGCAGGGTAGGAGATGAGCAGTTCTTC
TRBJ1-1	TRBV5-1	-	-	CASSPRQAGYGDTEAFF	TGCGCCAGCAGCCCGCGTCAAGCAGGGTATGGGGACACTGAAGCTTTCTTT
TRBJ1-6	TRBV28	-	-	CASSLKGDNSPLHF	TGTGCCAGCAGTTTGAAGGGGGATAATTCACCCCTCCACTTT
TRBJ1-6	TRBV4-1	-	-	CASSLTDPSSYNSPLHF	TGCGCCAGCAGCCTCACCGACCCTAGCTCCTATAATTCACCCCTCCACTTT
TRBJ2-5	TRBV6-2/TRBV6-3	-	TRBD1	CASSLGTGVSETQYF	TGTGCCAGCAGCCTAGGGACAGGGGTTTCGGAGACCCAGTACTTC
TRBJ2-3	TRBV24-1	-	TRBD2	CATSAAGLATDTQYF	TGTGCCACCAGTGCTGCCGGACTAGCGACAGATACGCAGTATTTT
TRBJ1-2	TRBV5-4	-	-	CASSFAGTNYGYTF	TGTGCCAGCAGCTTTGCAGGCACTAACTATGGCTACACCTTC
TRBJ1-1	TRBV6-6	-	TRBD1	CASSYSRQGSEAFF	TGTGCCAGCAGTTATTCTAGACAGGGCTCGGAAGCTTTCTTT
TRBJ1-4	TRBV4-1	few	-	CASSQAETANEKLFF	TGCGCCAGCAGCCAAGCTGAGACAGCTAATGAAAAACTGTTTTTT
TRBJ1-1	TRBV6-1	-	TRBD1	CASSEPDRGRTEAFF	TGTGCCAGCAGTGAACCCGACAGGGGGCGCACTGAAGCTTTCTTT
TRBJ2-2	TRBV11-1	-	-	CASSQKNTGELFF	TGTGCCAGCAGCCAAAAGAACACCGGGGAGCTGTTTTTT
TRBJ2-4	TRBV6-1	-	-	CASSEGLVLAAKNIQYF	TGTGCCAGCAGTGAAGGTCTGGTTCTGGCAGCCAAAAACATTCAGTACTTC
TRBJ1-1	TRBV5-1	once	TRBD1	CASSLRTGPVDTEAFF	TGCGCCAGCAGCTTGAGGACAGGGCCTGTGGACACTGAAGCTTTCTTT
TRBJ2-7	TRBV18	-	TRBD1	CASSLGRGPYEQYF	TGTGCCAGCTCACTAGGCAGGGGGCCCTACGAGCAGTACTTC
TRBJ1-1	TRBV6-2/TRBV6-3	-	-	CASSYVGTEAFF	TGTGCCAGCAGTTATGTCGGCACTGAAGCTTTCTTT
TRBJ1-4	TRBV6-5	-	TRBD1	CASSSTTGFNEKLFF	TGTGCCAGCAGTTCAACGACAGGGTTCAACGAAAAACTGTTTTTT
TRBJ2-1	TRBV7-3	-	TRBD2	CASSGGSGREQFF	TGTGCCAGCAGCGGCGGTAGCGGGAGGGAGCAGTTCTTC
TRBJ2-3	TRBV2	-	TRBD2	CASSEALAGGTDTQYF	TGTGCCAGCAGTGAAGCTCTAGCGGGGGGCACAGATACGCAGTATTTT
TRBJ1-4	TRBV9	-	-	CASSVGAREGEKLFF	TGTGCCAGCAGCGTAGGGGCCAGGGAAGGTGAAAAACTGTTTTTT
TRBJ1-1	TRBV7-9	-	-	CASSFETGNTEAFF	TGTGCCAGCAGCTTTGAAACGGGGAACACTGAAGCTTTCTTT
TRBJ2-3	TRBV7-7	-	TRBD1	CASSARTGGSTDTQYF	TGTGCTAGCAGCGCGCGGACAGGGGGAAGCACAGATACGCAGTATTTT
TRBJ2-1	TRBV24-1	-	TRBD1	CATSDTYRGTYNEQFF	TGTGCCACCAGTGATACGTACAGGGGGACCTACAATGAGCAGTTCTTC
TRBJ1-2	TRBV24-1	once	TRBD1	CATSDQDRGYGYTF	TGTGCCACCAGTGACCAGGACAGGGGCTATGGCTACACCTTC
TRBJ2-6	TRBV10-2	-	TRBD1	CASSGQGASGANVLTF	TGCGCCAGCAGTGGACAGGGAGCCTCTGGGGCCAACGTCCTGACTTTC
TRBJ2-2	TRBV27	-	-	CASKPWAPNTGELFF	TGTGCCAGCAAGCCTTGGGCACCGAACACCGGGGAGCTGTTTTTT
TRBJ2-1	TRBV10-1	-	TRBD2	CASSPTSGGARYNEQFF	TGCGCCAGCAGTCCGACTAGCGGGGGGGCTAGATACAATGAGCAGTTCTTC
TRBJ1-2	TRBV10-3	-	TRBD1	CAIQRTGRSGGYTF	TGTGCCATTCAACGGACAGGTCGTAGTGGTGGCTACACCTTC
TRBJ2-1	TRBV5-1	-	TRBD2	CASSSGLAGGLEQFF	TGCGCCAGCAGCTCCGGACTAGCGGGAGGCTTAGAGCAGTTCTTC
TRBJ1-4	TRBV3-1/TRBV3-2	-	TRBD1	CASSQRRGREKLFF	TGTGCCAGCAGCCAACGCAGGGGGCGGGAAAAACTGTTTTTT
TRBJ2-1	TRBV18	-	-	CASRSPGVGNEQFF	TGTGCCAGCCGCTCCCCCGGGGTCGGAAATGAGCAGTTCTTC
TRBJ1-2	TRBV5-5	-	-	CASSLQTGDYGYTF	TGTGCCAGCAGCCTACAGACAGGTGATTATGGCTACACCTTC
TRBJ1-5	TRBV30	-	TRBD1	CAWSPGQGGQPQHF	TGTGCCTGGAGTCCCGGACAGGGTGGTCAGCCCCAGCATTTT
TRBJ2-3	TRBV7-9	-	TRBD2	CAFLGGRSDTQYF	TGTGCATTTCTGGGCGGGAGGTCAGATACGCAGTATTTT
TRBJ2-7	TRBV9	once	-	CASSVGSGKGEQYF	TGTGCCAGCAGCGTAGGGTCGGGGAAAGGCGAGCAGTACTTC
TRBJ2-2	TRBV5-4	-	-	CASSAGQRDTGELFF	TGTGCCAGCAGCGCGGGACAGAGAGACACCGGGGAGCTGTTTTTT